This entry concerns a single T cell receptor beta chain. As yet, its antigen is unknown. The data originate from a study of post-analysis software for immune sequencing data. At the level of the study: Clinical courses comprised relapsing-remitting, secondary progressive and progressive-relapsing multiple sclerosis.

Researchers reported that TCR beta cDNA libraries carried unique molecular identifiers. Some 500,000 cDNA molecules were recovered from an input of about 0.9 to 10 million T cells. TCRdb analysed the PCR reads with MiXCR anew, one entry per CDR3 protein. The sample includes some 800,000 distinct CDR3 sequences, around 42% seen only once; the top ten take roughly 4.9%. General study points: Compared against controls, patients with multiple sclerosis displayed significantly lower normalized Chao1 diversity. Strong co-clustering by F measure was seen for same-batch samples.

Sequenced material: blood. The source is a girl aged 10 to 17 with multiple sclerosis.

This CDR3 is CASSLTGTEQFF. As DNA, the CDR3 is TGCGCCAGCAGCTTAACAGGGACTGAGCAGTTCTTC. The chain has TRBV5-1 and TRBJ2-1; D possibly corresponds to TRBD1 (6 bases). V was cut by 2 bases and J by 9 bases, with 9 bases left in between. The CDR3 spans 12 residues. The germline gives CDR1 SGHRS, CDR2 YFSETQ.